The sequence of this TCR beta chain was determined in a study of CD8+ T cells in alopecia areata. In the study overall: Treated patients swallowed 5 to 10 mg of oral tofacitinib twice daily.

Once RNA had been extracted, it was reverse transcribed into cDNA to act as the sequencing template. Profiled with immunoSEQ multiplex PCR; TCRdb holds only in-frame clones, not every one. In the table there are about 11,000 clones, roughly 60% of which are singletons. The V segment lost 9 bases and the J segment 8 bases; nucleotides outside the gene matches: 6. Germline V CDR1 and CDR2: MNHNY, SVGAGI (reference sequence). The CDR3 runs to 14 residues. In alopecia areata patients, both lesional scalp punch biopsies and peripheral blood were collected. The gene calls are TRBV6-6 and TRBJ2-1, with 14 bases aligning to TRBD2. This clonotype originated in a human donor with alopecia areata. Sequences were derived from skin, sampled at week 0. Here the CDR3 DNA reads TGTGCCAGTAAGACTAGCGGGAGGGGGGATGAGCAGTTCTTC. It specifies CASKTSGRGDEQFF.